This T cell receptor (beta chain) was observed in a study of regulatory T cells in long-lasting Graves disease. Study observations and caveats: TRBV28 was favored in persistent disease, as were TRBJ1-2 and TRBJ2-5.

This clonotype was counted ten times or more. Its antigen is unknown. Time point of the sample: newly diagnosed GD, antithyroid drugs for less than 3 months. Generation of the TCR library employed RNA extracted from PBMCs. According to the study, TCR beta libraries were built with iRepertoire HTBI primers and CDR3-region Arm-PCR. MiXCR, run by TCRdb on the multiplex PCR reads, gives a single entry per CDR3 protein. The table records roughly 420,000 distinct CDR3 sequences, about 15% of them present only once. This CDR3 is 16 amino acids long. Germline CDR1 is MNHNS and CDR2 is SASEGT. V lost 7 bases and J lost 7, with 25 bases in between. The data also belong to a second study, concerning T cells in Graves' hyperthyroidism and ophthalmopathy.

The specimen was peripheral blood mononuclear cells (PBMCs), collected at new diagnosis, from a patient treated with antithyroid drugs. This chain joins TRBV6-1 and TRBJ1-1, with a tentative D call TRBD1 (5 bases). The origin of this receptor is a woman aged 18-29 years with Graves disease. CDR3 amino acids: CASTAPVTRGVSEAFF. For the CDR3, the DNA is TGTGCCAGCACTGCTCCTGTCACCCGGGGGGTTAGTGAAGCTTTCTTT.